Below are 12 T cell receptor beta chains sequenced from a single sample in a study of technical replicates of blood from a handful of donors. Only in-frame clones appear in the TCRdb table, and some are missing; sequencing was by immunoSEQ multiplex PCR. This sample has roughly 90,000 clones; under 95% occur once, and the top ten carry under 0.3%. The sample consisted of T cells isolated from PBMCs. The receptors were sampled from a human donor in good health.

CDR3 in amino acids: CASSLGSGAGSYEQYF. In DNA, the CDR3 is TGTGCCAGCAGCTTGGGGTCCGGGGCGGGATCTTACGAGCAGTACTTC. The V and J genes are TRBV7-2 and TRBJ2-7; a weak D match, TRBD2 (6 bases). This CDR3 has 16 amino acids. Germline V gives CDR1 SGHTA, CDR2 FQGNSA. Trimming pared 3 bases from V and 4 bases from J, leaving 19 bases between.

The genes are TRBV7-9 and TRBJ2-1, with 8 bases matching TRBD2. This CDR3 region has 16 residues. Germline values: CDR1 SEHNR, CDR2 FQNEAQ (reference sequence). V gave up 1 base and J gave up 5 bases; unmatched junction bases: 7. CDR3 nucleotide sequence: TGTGCCAGCAGCTTAGTTACCGGACTAGCAAACAATGAGCAGTTCTTC. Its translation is CASSLVTGLANNEQFF. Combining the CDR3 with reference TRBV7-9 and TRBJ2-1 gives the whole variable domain DTGVSQNPRHKITKRGQNVTFRCDPISEHNRLYWYRQTLGQGPEFLTYFQNEAQLEKSRLLSDRFSAERPKGSFSTLEIQRTEQGDSAMYLCASSLVTGLANNEQFFGPGTRLTVL.

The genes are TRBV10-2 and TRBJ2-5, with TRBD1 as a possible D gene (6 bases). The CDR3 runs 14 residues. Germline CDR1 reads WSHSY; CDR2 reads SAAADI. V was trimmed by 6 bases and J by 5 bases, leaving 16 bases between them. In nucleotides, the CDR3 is TGCGCCAGCAGCCTGGGGGCGGTCGGGGAGACCCAGTACTTC. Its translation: CASSLGAVGETQYF.

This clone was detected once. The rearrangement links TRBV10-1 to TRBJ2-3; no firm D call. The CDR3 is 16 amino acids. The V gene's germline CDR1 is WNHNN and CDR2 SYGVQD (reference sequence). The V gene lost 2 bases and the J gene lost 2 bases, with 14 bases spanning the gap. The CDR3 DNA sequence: TGCGCCAGCAGTGAGAAGAGGAGCGCCATCACAGATACGCAGTATTTT. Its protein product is CASSEKRSAITDTQYF.

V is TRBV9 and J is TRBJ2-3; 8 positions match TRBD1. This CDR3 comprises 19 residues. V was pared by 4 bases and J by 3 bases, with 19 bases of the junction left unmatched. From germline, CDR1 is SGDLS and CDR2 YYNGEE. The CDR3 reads CASSLPLASDRAITDTQYF. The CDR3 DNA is TGTGCCAGCAGCCTCCCGTTAGCCTCGGACAGGGCGATTACAGATACGCAGTATTTT. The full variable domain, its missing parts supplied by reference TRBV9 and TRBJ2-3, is DSGVTQTPKHLITATGQRVTLRCSPRSGDLSVYWYQQSLDQGLQFLIQYYNGEERAKGNILERFSAQQFPDLHSELNLSSLELGDSALYFCASSLPLASDRAITDTQYFGPGTRLTVL.

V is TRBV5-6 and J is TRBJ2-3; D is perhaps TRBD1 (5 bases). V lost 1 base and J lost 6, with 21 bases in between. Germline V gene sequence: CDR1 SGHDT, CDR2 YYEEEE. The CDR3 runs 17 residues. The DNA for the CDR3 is TGTGCCAGCAGCTTGTTGGAAACAGGATTGGCTTACGATACGCAGTATTTT. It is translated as CASSLLETGLAYDTQYF.

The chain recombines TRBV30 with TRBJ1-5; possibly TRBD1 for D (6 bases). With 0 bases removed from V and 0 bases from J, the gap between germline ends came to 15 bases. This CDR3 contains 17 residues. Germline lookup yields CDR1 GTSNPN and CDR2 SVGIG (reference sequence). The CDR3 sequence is CAWSVGRGGLSNQPQHF. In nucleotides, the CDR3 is TGTGCCTGGAGTGTGGGAAGGGGGGGGCTTAGCAATCAGCCCCAGCATTTT.

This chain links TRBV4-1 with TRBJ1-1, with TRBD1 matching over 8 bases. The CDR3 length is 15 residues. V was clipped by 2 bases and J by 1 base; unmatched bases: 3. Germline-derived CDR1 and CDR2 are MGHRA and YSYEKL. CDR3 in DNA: TGCGCCAGCAGCCAACCCGGGACAGGGAACACTGAAGCTTTCTTT. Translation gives CASSQPGTGNTEAFF.

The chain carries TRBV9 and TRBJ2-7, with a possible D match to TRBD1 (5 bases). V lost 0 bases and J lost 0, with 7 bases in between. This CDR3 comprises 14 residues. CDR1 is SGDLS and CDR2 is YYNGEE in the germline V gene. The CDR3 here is CASSVVGASYEQYF. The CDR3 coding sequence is TGTGCCAGCAGCGTAGTAGGGGCCTCCTACGAGCAGTACTTC.

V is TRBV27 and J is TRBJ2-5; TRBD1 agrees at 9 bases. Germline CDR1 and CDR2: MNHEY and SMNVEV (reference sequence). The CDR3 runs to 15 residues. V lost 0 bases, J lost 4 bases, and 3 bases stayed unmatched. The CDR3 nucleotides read TGTGCCAGCAGTTTATCCGGGACAGGGCGAGAGACCCAGTACTTC. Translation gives CASSLSGTGRETQYF.

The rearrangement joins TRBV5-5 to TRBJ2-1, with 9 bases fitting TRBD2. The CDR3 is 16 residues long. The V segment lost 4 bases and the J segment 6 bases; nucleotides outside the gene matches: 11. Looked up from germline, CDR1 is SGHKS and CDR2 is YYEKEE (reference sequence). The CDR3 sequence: CASSHEIAGVGNEQFF. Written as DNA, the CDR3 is TGTGCCAGCAGCCATGAAATAGCGGGAGTTGGCAATGAGCAGTTCTTC. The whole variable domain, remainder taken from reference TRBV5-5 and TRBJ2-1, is DAGVTQSPTHLIKTRGQQVTLRCSPISGHKSVSWYQQVLGQGPQFIFQYYEKEERGRGNFPDRFSARQFPNYSSELNVNALLLGDSALYLCASSHEIAGVGNEQFFGPGTRLTVL.

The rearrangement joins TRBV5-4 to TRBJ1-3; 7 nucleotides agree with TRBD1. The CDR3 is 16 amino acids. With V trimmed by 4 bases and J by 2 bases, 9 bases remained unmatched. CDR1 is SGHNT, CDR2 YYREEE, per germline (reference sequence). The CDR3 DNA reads TGTGCCAGCAGCACCGTACAGGGGCAGACTGGAAACACCATATATTTT. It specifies CASSTVQGQTGNTIYF.